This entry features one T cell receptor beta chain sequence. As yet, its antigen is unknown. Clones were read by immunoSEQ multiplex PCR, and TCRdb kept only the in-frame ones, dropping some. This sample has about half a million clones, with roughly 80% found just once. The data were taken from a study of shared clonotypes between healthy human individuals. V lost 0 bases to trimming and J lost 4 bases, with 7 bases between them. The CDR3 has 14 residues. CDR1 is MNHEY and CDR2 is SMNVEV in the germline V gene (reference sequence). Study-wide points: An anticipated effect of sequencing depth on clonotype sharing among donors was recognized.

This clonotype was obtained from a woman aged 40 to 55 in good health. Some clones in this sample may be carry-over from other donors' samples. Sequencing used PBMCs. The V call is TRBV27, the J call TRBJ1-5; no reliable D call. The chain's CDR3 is CASSLSNPNQPQHF. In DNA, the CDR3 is TGTGCCAGCAGTTTATCAAATCCGAATCAGCCCCAGCATTTT.